This TCR beta chain was identified during a study of blood T cells in healthy people across ages. Study conclusions and caveats: Estimated diversity that came from one million T cells was considered an underestimate.

About this clonotype itself: Its target is not known.

The CDR3 is made up of 13 amino acids. The V and J ends lost 4 bases and 8 bases respectively, with 15 bases between them. Germline V gene sequence: CDR1 SGHRS, CDR2 YFSETQ. For the second PCR, which ran for roughly 6 to 11 cycles, a sample-barcoded 5' primer and a J-beta primer mix were used. Paired-end reads containing CDR3 totaled no fewer than 2.5 million for each sample. TCRdb re-called the 5' RACE reads through MiXCR, storing one row per CDR3 protein. The data hold around 1.7 million distinct CDR3 sequences, with roughly 30% observed a single time. This TCR was sampled from a woman aged 25-40 years in good health. The gene calls are TRBV5-1 and TRBJ1-1; D may be TRBD1 (6 bases). Sequences were obtained from blood. CDR3 sequence reads: CASSNRDMAEAFF. The CDR3, as DNA: TGCGCCAGCAGCAACCGGGACATGGCCGAAGCTTTCTTT.